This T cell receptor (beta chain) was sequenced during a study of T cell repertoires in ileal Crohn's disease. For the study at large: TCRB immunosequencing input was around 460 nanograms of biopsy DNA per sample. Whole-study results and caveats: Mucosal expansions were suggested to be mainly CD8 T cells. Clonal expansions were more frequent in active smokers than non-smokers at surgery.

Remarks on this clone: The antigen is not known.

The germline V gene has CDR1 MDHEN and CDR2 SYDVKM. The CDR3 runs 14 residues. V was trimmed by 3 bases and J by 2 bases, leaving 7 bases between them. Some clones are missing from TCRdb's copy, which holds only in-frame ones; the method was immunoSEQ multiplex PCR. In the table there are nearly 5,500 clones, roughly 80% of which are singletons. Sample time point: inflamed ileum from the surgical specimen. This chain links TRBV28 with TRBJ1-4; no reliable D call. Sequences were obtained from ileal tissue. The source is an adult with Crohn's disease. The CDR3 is CASSFGMTNEKLFF. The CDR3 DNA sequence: TGTGCCAGCAGTTTTGGCATGACTAATGAAAAACTGTTTTTT.